The 25 T cell receptor beta chains below all came from one sample that was sequenced in a study of blood T cell repertoires in COVID-19. Method: immunoSEQ multiplex PCR; TCRdb's copy keeps in-frame clones and lacks some. The repertoire consists of 240,000 or so clones, with approximately 87% occurring once and the leading ten covering around 5.9%. The sequencing input was peripheral blood. All receptors come from a man aged 60-69 years with acute or convalescent COVID-19.

The gene calls are TRBV7-2 and TRBJ1-4, with 9 positions matching TRBD1. There are 19 residues in the CDR3. Germline V CDR1 and CDR2: SGHTA, FQGNSA. Trimming at V came to 1 base and at J to 3 bases, leaving 12 bases not matched to a gene. This CDR3 reads CASSLGVGTGRLANEKLFF. The CDR3 nucleotides read TGTGCCAGCAGCTTAGGCGTAGGGACAGGGCGGCTGGCTAATGAAAAACTGTTTTTT.

The rearrangement uses TRBV6-2 or TRBV6-3 and TRBJ2-1; 12 bases are shared with TRBD2. V was pared by 6 bases and J by 3 bases, with 9 bases of the junction left unmatched. The CDR3 runs 17 residues. Germline V CDR1 and CDR2: MNHEY, SVGEGT. CDR3 residues: CASSQGLAGILYNEQFF. The CDR3, as DNA: TGTGCCAGCAGCCAAGGACTAGCGGGGATCCTCTACAATGAGCAGTTCTTC.

V usage is TRBV29-1 and J usage is TRBJ1-1; D is possibly TRBD1 (5 bases). Trimming removed 5 bases from V and 3 bases from J, with 22 bases in between. The CDR3 length is 16 residues. CDR1 and CDR2 (germline): SQVTM, ANQGSEA. CDR3 bases: TGCAGCGTTTTCTCCCCGGGAGGGGCGCGGTACACTGAAGCTTTCTTT. It is translated as CSVFSPGGARYTEAFF.

This clone appeared a single time. This chain connects TRBV25-1 to TRBJ1-6; D is possibly TRBD1 (5 bases). CDR3 length equals 14 residues. V was clipped by 1 base and J by 9 bases, with 10 bases between them. Germline values: CDR1 MGHDK, CDR2 SYGVNS. CDR3 sequence reads: CASSESQGPSPLHF. The CDR3 bases are TGTGCCAGCAGTGAATCGCAGGGCCCTTCACCCCTCCACTTT.

The chain combines TRBV3-1 (or the pseudogene TRBV3-2) with TRBJ1-1; TRBD1 is a possible D gene (5 bases). Trimming cost V 4 bases and J 3 bases, with 15 bases left between them. The CDR3 has 15 residues. The germline V gene encodes CDR1 LGHDT and CDR2 YNNKEL (reference sequence). The CDR3 protein is CASSPWGRVDTEAFF. CDR3 nucleotides: TGTGCCAGCAGCCCTTGGGGCAGGGTGGACACTGAAGCTTTCTTT.

The chain is built from TRBV12-3 or TRBV12-4 and TRBJ1-1; no clear D gene. The CDR3 is made up of 12 amino acids. The germline V and J ends were trimmed by 3 bases and 1 base, with 3 bases remaining between them. CDR3 in amino acids: CASSFQNTEAFF. The CDR3 DNA reads as TGTGCCAGCAGTTTCCAGAACACTGAAGCTTTCTTT.

The chain employs TRBV10-3 and TRBJ2-7; 8 bases line up with TRBD2. There are 15 residues in the CDR3. CDR1 and CDR2 (germline): ENHRY, SYGVKD. The V and J ends lost 4 bases and 0 bases, in that order; junction bases with no gene match: 5. The CDR3 protein is CAISGAAGVSYEQYF. DNA for the CDR3: TGTGCCATCAGTGGAGCAGCGGGAGTCTCCTACGAGCAGTACTTC.

The chain carries TRBV4-1 and TRBJ1-1; perhaps TRBD1 as D (6 bases). Germline-derived CDR1 and CDR2 are MGHRA and YSYEKL. V lost 5 bases and J 1 base, leaving 17 bases between the germline ends. The CDR3 covers 16 residues. CDR3 protein: CASSYGGDTPNTEAFF. CDR3 nucleotide sequence: TGCGCCAGCAGCTATGGGGGGGACACTCCGAACACTGAAGCTTTCTTT.

V gene TRBV5-1 combines with J gene TRBJ2-1; TRBD2 agrees at 9 bases. This CDR3 spans 22 amino acids. V lost 0 bases to trimming and J lost 3 bases; unmatched junction nucleotides: 22. Germline assignment: CDR1 SGHRS and CDR2 YFSETQ. CDR3 region: CASSLAGGKAGLAGVDYNEQFF. DNA of the CDR3: TGCGCCAGCAGCTTGGCCGGCGGTAAAGCAGGGTTAGCGGGAGTGGACTACAATGAGCAGTTCTTC.

V usage is TRBV7-2 and J usage is TRBJ2-7; no reliable D call. V dropped 5 bases and J dropped 0 bases, with 11 bases sitting between them. The CDR3 totals 14 residues. CDR1 SGHTA and CDR2 FQGNSA come from the germline V gene. The CDR3 DNA reads as TGTGCCAGCAGCGTATTTGGCTTCTCCTACGAGCAGTACTTC. It specifies CASSVFGFSYEQYF.

This chain connects TRBV5-1 to TRBJ1-5; no reliable D call. CDR3 size: 15 residues. V gave up 4 bases and J gave up 0 bases, with 11 bases separating them. Germline V gives CDR1 SGHRS, CDR2 YFSETQ. The CDR3 DNA reads TGCGCCAGCAGCCTGGGTACCTATAGCAATCAGCCCCAGCATTTT. Its protein product is CASSLGTYSNQPQHF. The full variable domain, with the rest looked up from reference TRBV5-1 and TRBJ1-5, is KAGVTQTPRYLIKTRGQQVTLSCSPISGHRSVSWYQQTPGQGLQFLFEYFSETQRNKGNFPGRFSGRQFSNSRSEMNVSTLELGDSALYLCASSLGTYSNQPQHFGDGTRLSIL.

The rearrangement uses TRBV6-5 and TRBJ2-7; possibly TRBD2 for D (6 bases). The V gene's germline CDR1 is MNHEY and CDR2 SVGAGI. CDR3 size: 13 residues. V shed 6 bases and J shed 0 bases, with 9 bases lying between them. The CDR3 bases are TGTGCCAGCAGGCCCGGGAGCTCCTACGAGCAGTACTTC. As protein: CASRPGSSYEQYF.

The rearrangement uses TRBV4-2 and TRBJ2-1; 8 nucleotides agree with TRBD1. CDR3 length equals 15 residues. Germline CDR1 LGHNA, CDR2 YNFKEQ. V shed 4 bases, J shed 4 bases, and the junction held 6 bases outside the gene matches. CDR3 residues: CASSPGQGRYNEQFF. CDR3 in DNA: TGTGCCAGCAGCCCCGGACAGGGCCGGTACAATGAGCAGTTCTTC.

This chain uses TRBV20-1 with TRBJ2-7; 11 bases agree with TRBD2. There are 14 residues in the CDR3. Germline CDR1 is DFQATT and CDR2 is SNEGSKA (reference sequence). V was clipped by 3 bases and J by 4 bases; unmatched bases: 5. CDR3 in DNA: TGCAGTGCTAGTTCCCTAGCGGGAGGTTACGAGCAGTACTTC. Its protein is CSASSLAGGYEQYF.

The chain combines TRBV7-9 with TRBJ2-5, with TRBD2 matching 8 bases. This CDR3 has 15 residues. V was clipped by 1 base and J by 4 bases; unmatched bases: 5. CDR1 and CDR2 from the germline V gene are SEHNR and FQNEAQ (reference sequence). The CDR3 reads CASSLEAGVGETQYF. DNA for the CDR3: TGTGCCAGCAGCTTAGAAGCGGGAGTGGGAGAGACCCAGTACTTC.

J is TRBJ2-7 and V is TRBV28; 7 bases are a match to TRBD2. Germline loops: CDR1 MDHEN, CDR2 SYDVKM. This CDR3 is 16 amino acids long. V trimming: 2 bases; J trimming: 0 bases; junction bases outside the gene matches: 7. In DNA, the CDR3 is TGTGCCAGCAGTTTAGGGTGGCTAGCGGCCTCCTACGAGCAGTACTTC. Amino acids: CASSLGWLAASYEQYF.

The chain uses TRBV30 and TRBJ1-2; possibly TRBD1 for D (6 bases). Trimming cost V 2 bases and J 4 bases, with 17 bases left between them. This CDR3 region has 15 residues. Per the germline V gene, CDR1 is GTSNPN and CDR2 is SVGIG (reference sequence). The CDR3 DNA follows: TGTGCCTGGAGTCACCAATCTACAGGGCTCTATGGCTACACCTTC. Translating gives CAWSHQSTGLYGYTF.

This chain uses TRBV9 with TRBJ2-7, with D possibly TRBD2 on 6 matching bases. The CDR3 sequence is 15 residues long. Germline CDR1 reads SGDLS; CDR2 reads YYNGEE. Between the trimmed V and J ends, which lost 4 bases and 3 bases, there was a span of 17 bases. The CDR3 region is CASSPSGTSVYEQYF. CDR3 DNA sequence: TGTGCCAGCAGCCCCTCCGGGACTTCGGTCTACGAGCAGTACTTC.

J is TRBJ1-1 and V is TRBV5-1; 8 bases map to TRBD1. The CDR3 is 17 residues long. Germline CDR1 SGHRS, CDR2 YFSETQ. V shed 1 base and J 3 bases; nucleotides not matched to a gene: 11. The CDR3 sequence is CASSLSAGGNHDTEAFF. The CDR3 DNA reads TGCGCCAGCAGCTTGTCGGCAGGGGGCAACCATGACACTGAAGCTTTCTTT.

The V gene is TRBV5-6, the J gene TRBJ2-7, with TRBD2 matching 9 bases. The CDR3 is 13 residues long. The V and J ends lost 5 bases and 5 bases, in that order; junction bases with no gene match: 5. Germline CDR1 is SGHDT and CDR2 is YYEEEE. CDR3 bases: TGTGCCAGCAGACGCGGGAGGGCCCACGAGCAGTACTTC. Translating gives CASRRGRAHEQYF.

V is TRBV10-1 and J is TRBJ1-2; the match to TRBD1 covers 7 bases. V trimming: 8 bases; J trimming: 8 bases; junction bases outside the gene matches: 11. The CDR3 runs to 13 residues. From germline, CDR1 is WNHNN and CDR2 SYGVQD (reference sequence). The CDR3 region is CASPLTGLGGYTF. In nucleotides, the CDR3 is TGCGCCAGCCCTTTGACAGGGCTAGGGGGCTACACCTTC.

In DNA, the CDR3 is TGCAGCGTTGGTTACTCACTCTCCTACGAGCAGTACTTC. Its protein is CSVGYSLSYEQYF. The chain joins TRBV29-1 to TRBJ2-7; D is unclear. Germline V CDR1 and CDR2: SQVTM, ANQGSEA. The V and J ends lost 4 bases and 0 bases respectively, with 10 bases between them. This CDR3 has 13 residues.

The chain has TRBV25-1 and TRBJ1-2; TRBD1 matches at 7 bases. The V segment lost 7 bases and the J segment 8 bases; nucleotides outside the gene matches: 7. The CDR3 extends over 12 amino acids. Germline CDR1 reads MGHDK; CDR2 reads SYGVNS. The CDR3 sequence is CASTRQGEGYTF. CDR3 bases: TGTGCCAGCACTCGACAGGGTGAGGGCTACACCTTC.

The gene calls are TRBV27 and TRBJ2-4, with D perhaps matching TRBD2 (6 bases). There are 16 residues in the CDR3. Germline CDR1 MNHEY, CDR2 SMNVEV (reference sequence). Trimming removed 2 bases from V and 2 bases from J, with 13 bases in between. This CDR3 is CASSLGSGRTKNIQYF. As DNA, the CDR3 is TGTGCCAGCAGTTTAGGGTCAGGGAGGACCAAAAACATTCAGTACTTC.

This clone was seen more than once but under ten times. The V call is TRBV19, the J call TRBJ1-6; unclear D gene. Germline assignment: CDR1 LNHDA and CDR2 SQIVND (reference sequence). This CDR3 has 12 residues. Trimming cost V 5 bases and J 15 bases, with 14 bases left between them. CDR3 protein: CASSSDGYDLHF. CDR3 nucleotides: TGTGCCAGTAGTTCCGACGGGTATGACCTCCACTTT.